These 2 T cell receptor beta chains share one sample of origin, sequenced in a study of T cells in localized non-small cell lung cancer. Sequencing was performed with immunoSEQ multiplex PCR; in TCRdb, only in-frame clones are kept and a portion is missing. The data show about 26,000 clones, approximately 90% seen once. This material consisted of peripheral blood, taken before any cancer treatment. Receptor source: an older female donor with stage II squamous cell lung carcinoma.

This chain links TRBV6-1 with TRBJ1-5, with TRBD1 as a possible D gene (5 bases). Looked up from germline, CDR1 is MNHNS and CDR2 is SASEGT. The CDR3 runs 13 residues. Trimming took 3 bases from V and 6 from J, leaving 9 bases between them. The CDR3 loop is CASSDRESQPQHF. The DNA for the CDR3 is TGTGCCAGCAGTGACAGGGAGAGTCAGCCCCAGCATTTT.

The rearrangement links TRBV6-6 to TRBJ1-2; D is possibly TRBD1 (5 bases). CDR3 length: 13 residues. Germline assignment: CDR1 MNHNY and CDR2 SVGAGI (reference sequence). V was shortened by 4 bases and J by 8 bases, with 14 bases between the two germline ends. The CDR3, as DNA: TGTGCCAGCAGTTTGGGGGGTTTTGACGGCTACACCTTC. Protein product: CASSLGGFDGYTF.